Below, one T cell receptor beta chain is given with its context. Trimming pared 5 bases from V and 0 bases from J, leaving 10 bases between. The CDR3 runs 15 residues. Germline V gene lookup returns CDR1 KGHDR and CDR2 SFDVKD. The data are from a study of blood T cell repertoires in COVID-19. Methods used by the authors: Reference gene primer amplification gave estimated nucleated cell counts. TCRdb's copy holds only in-frame clones and misses some; the assay was immunoSEQ multiplex PCR. V and J calls and clone size are those listed in that table; D and trimming were worked out from the DNA. The sample lists under 130,000 clones; just over 85% were seen once.

Source material: peripheral blood. The origin of this receptor is a human donor in a cohort sampled during active COVID-19. The V call is TRBV24-1, the J call TRBJ2-1; D is unresolved. For the CDR3, the DNA is TGTGCCACCAGTGGTGCACATCACTCCTACAATGAGCAGTTCTTC. Protein product: CATSGAHHSYNEQFF.